This T cell receptor beta chain was sequenced in a study of early stage breast cancer tumors. Study-wide background: Of around 15 invasive breast tumors, more than ten were hormone receptor-positive, HER2-negative.

This clone was seen once. Sequenced by immunoSEQ multiplex PCR; TCRdb stores in-frame clones only, minus some. The table lists tens of thousands of clones, around two thirds of them singletons. This CDR3 is built from 14 residues. Losses at the gene ends were 6 bases for V and 1 base for J; bases not matched to a gene: 1. CDR1 and CDR2 from the germline V gene are MNHEY and SVGAGI. The rearrangement joins TRBV6-5 to TRBJ2-3, with TRBD1 identical over 10 bases. The TCR comes from a person in their fifties or sixties with breast cancer. The sample consisted of blood. The CDR3 nucleotides read TGTGCCAGCAGAGACAGGGGGCGCACAGATACGCAGTATTTT. This gives the protein CASRDRGRTDTQYF.